These 19 T cell receptor beta chains originate from one sample sequenced in a study of shared clonotypes between healthy human individuals. Data came from immunoSEQ multiplex PCR; TCRdb stores just in-frame clones and leaves some out. The data contain approximately 720,000 clones, around 72% of them singletons. Input material: memory CD4+ T cells sorted from blood. Subset in this sample: CD45RA-negative fraction. The source of these receptors is a woman aged 25 to 45 in good health.

J is TRBJ2-7 and V is TRBV21-1; TRBD1, the table's D call, lacks a check against the DNA. TRBV21-1 is classified as a pseudogene. The CDR3 runs 14 residues. The CDR3 coding sequence is TGTGCCAGCAGCAGCCGGACAGGGGGCGGTGAGCAGTACTTC. Its protein is CASSSRTGGGEQYF.

The rearrangement uses TRBV25-1 and TRBJ2-1; D gene uncertain. This CDR3 has 14 residues. CDR1 is MGHDK, CDR2 SYGVNS, per germline. The ends were cut back, 5 bases at V and 4 bases at J, with 12 bases in the middle. The CDR3 region is CASSTGVSYNEQFF. The CDR3 bases are TGTGCCAGCAGTACGGGCGTCTCATACAATGAGCAGTTCTTC.

The chain carries TRBV6-5 and TRBJ1-2, with D hard to call. CDR3 length equals 13 residues. CDR1 is MNHEY, CDR2 SVGAGI, per germline. V lost 0 bases and J 3 bases, leaving 5 bases between the germline ends. CDR3 nucleotide sequence: TGTGCCAGCAGTTACTCGGGCCACTATGGCTACACCTTC. Translation gives CASSYSGHYGYTF.

Worth noting for this clone: This sample also contains other DNA sequences that code for the same CDR3. This sequence joins TRBV5-1 and TRBJ1-5; 9 nucleotides align to TRBD1. Germline V gives CDR1 SGHRS, CDR2 YFSETQ. The V and J ends lost 0 bases and 7 bases, in that order; junction bases with no gene match: 5. The CDR3 is made up of 15 amino acids. CDR3 residues: CASSLGDRDGQPQHF. The CDR3 nucleotides are TGCGCCAGCAGCTTGGGGGACAGGGATGGACAGCCCCAGCATTTT.

This clone was seen a handful of times. The chain couples TRBV7-9 to TRBJ1-1; D remains ambiguous. Germline V gene sequence: CDR1 SEHNR, CDR2 FQNEAQ (reference sequence). V lost 1 base, J lost 3 bases, and 9 bases lay in between. This CDR3 spans 14 amino acids. The DNA for the CDR3 is TGTGCCAGCAGCTTAGTCGCCCGAGACACTGAAGCTTTCTTT. Its protein is CASSLVARDTEAFF.

V usage is TRBV2 and J usage is TRBJ1-2; D remains ambiguous. In germline, CDR1 is SNHLY, CDR2 FYNNEI. CDR3 length: 15 amino acids. V lost 3 bases and J lost 0, with 11 bases in between. The CDR3 spells CASSDEATSNYGYTF. CDR3 DNA: TGTGCCAGCAGTGATGAGGCGACGTCTAACTATGGCTACACCTTC.

Comment on this clone: Other DNA sequences in the same sample also yield this CDR3. The chain is built from TRBV4-1 and TRBJ2-5, with TRBD2 matching over 8 bases. This CDR3 is 15 amino acids long. The germline CDR1 and CDR2 sequences are MGHRA and YSYEKL. The ends lost 1 base at V and 5 bases at J; junction bases unmatched: 6. The CDR3 DNA is TGCGCCAGCAGCCAAGGTCCCGGGGGGGTGGAGACCCAGTACTTC. The encoded protein is CASSQGPGGVETQYF.

The CDR3: CASSFSEVPETQYF. CDR3 in DNA: TGTGCCAGCAGCTTTTCAGAGGTCCCAGAGACCCAGTACTTC. V and J are TRBV5-8 and TRBJ2-5; D remains unclear. Trimming cost V 2 bases and J 4 bases, with 12 bases left between them. The CDR3 covers 14 residues. The V gene's germline CDR1 is SGHTS and CDR2 YDEGEE. Full variable domain (missing parts from reference TRBV5-8 and TRBJ2-5): EAGVTQSPTHLIKTRGQQATLRCSPISGHTSVYWYQQALGLGLQFLLWYDEGEERNRGNFPPRFSGRQFPNYSSELNVNALELEDSALYLCASSFSEVPETQYFGPGTRLLVL.

This clone occurred a few times. The CDR3 nucleotides are TGTGCTGTCCCCCTTGAGGGGGGGCGGAATTCACCCCTCCACTTT. It is translated as CAVPLEGGRNSPLHF. The rearrangement uses TRBV30 and TRBJ1-6; tentative D call: TRBD1 (6 bases). The CDR3 runs 15 residues. Germline CDR1 and CDR2: GTSNPN and SVGIG (reference sequence).

V is TRBV7-8 and J is TRBJ2-7; the D is unclear. This CDR3 contains 15 residues. The germline V gene has CDR1 SGHVS and CDR2 FQNEAQ. Trimming took off 3 bases at V and 2 bases at J, with 14 bases between the two ends. CDR3 residues: CASSFRTGSTYEQYF. CDR3 sequence (DNA): TGTGCCAGCAGCTTTCGGACCGGGTCAACCTACGAGCAGTACTTC.

The chain has TRBV4-1 and TRBJ2-1; no definite D call. V was cut by 1 base and J by 10 bases, with 14 bases left in between. The CDR3 length is 14 residues. CDR1 and CDR2 (germline): MGHRA, YSYEKL. CDR3 sequence (DNA): TGCGCCAGCAGCCAAGGAGCGACCATTACGGAGCAGTTCTTC. Encoded protein: CASSQGATITEQFF.

The chain carries TRBV5-1 and TRBJ2-2; TRBD2 agrees at 10 bases. Germline-derived CDR1 and CDR2 are SGHRS and YFSETQ. V trimming: 2 bases; J trimming: 7 bases; junction bases outside the gene matches: 5. The CDR3 extends over 15 amino acids. The CDR3 protein is CASSFGTSEFGELFF. CDR3 bases: TGCGCCAGCAGCTTTGGGACTAGCGAGTTCGGGGAGCTGTTTTTT.

The CDR3 bases are TGTGCCAGCAGTGAGGTAGCTAACACCGGGGAGCTGTTTTTT. This translates into CASSEVANTGELFF. V usage is TRBV6-6 and J usage is TRBJ2-2; D call uncertain. This CDR3 contains 14 residues. Looked up from germline, CDR1 is MNHNY and CDR2 is SVGAGI (reference sequence). V was shortened by 5 bases and J by 2 bases, with 9 bases between the two germline ends.

The genes are TRBV25-1 and TRBJ1-2; no clear D gene. CDR3 length: 16 amino acids. V was cut by 2 bases and J by 7 bases, with 20 bases left in between. Germline values: CDR1 MGHDK, CDR2 SYGVNS. The CDR3 region is CASSEDPPTLRGGYTF. CDR3 DNA sequence: TGTGCCAGCAGTGAAGACCCTCCCACCCTGCGCGGTGGCTACACCTTC.

The table lists this clone with a few counts. The rearrangement joins TRBV6-1 to TRBJ2-7; maybe TRBD2 (7 bases). Germline V gene data show CDR1 as MNHNS and CDR2 as SASEGT. V dropped 11 bases and J dropped 6 bases, with 20 bases sitting between them. This CDR3 has 13 amino acids. The CDR3 loop is CAERDTKTSEQYF. In nucleotides, the CDR3 is TGTGCCGAGCGGGACACTAAAACATCCGAGCAGTACTTC.

This chain links TRBV4-2 with TRBJ2-5; TRBD2 aligns across 10 bases. TRBJ2-7 matches the DNA end more closely, so the J call is doubtful. Germline CDR1 is LGHNA and CDR2 is YNFKEQ. The CDR3 runs to 16 residues. Written as DNA, the CDR3 is TGTGCCAGCAGCCGATCTTTAGGACTAGCGGCCTACGAGCAGTACTTC. It encodes CASSRSLGLAAYEQYF.

Remarks on this clone: The sample holds other DNA sequences that translate to the same CDR3. The chain recombines TRBV28 with TRBJ2-2, with D perhaps assigned TRBD1 or TRBD2 (5 bases each). Germline values: CDR1 MDHEN, CDR2 SYDVKM. V lost 5 bases and J lost 2, with 9 bases in between. The CDR3 runs 14 residues. This chain's CDR3 is CASSPGTNTGELFF. Written as DNA, the CDR3 is TGTGCCAGCAGTCCCGGGACCAACACCGGGGAGCTGTTTTTT.

This clone was seen just once. This rearrangement joins TRBV4-1 to TRBJ2-1; D gene ambiguous. This CDR3 region has 16 residues. Trimming left V 0 bases short and J 2 bases short, with 11 bases between. Germline V gene sequence: CDR1 MGHRA, CDR2 YSYEKL. CDR3 protein: CASSQDMREPYNEQFF. The CDR3 coding sequence is TGCGCCAGCAGCCAAGACATGCGCGAACCCTACAATGAGCAGTTCTTC.

This clone was observed a handful of times. The gene calls are TRBV18 and TRBJ2-7; 7 bases are shared with TRBD2. Germline CDR1 reads KGHSH; CDR2 reads LQKENI. The CDR3 consists of 16 residues. Trimming at V came to 0 bases and at J to 4 bases, leaving 9 bases not matched to a gene. This chain's CDR3 is CASSPPSGTRGYEQYF. CDR3 nucleotides: TGTGCCAGCTCACCACCGAGCGGGACCCGGGGATACGAGCAGTACTTC.